Following are 21 T cell receptor beta chains from one sample sequenced in a study of cytomegalovirus exposure and HLA in healthy donors. Primers: 60 Vbeta forward and 13 Jbeta reverse. Generated by immunoSEQ multiplex PCR, the TCRdb table keeps only in-frame clones and is missing some. The profile shows 120,000 to 150,000 clones, roughly 77% of them singletons. Sequencing was carried out using PBMCs. These receptors originate from a man in his forties or fifties in good health and CMV-seronegative.

The genes are TRBV10-3 and TRBJ1-5; D is perhaps TRBD1 (6 bases). Germline CDR1 and CDR2: ENHRY and SYGVKD. V lost 7 bases and J 4 bases, leaving 17 bases between the germline ends. The CDR3 runs to 15 residues. The CDR3 nucleotides read TGTGCCATCACGCGGGTCAGGGGTGGAAATCAGCCCCAGCATTTT. Amino acid sequence: CAITRVRGGNQPQHF.

This clone was counted only a few times. The chain is built from TRBV11-3 and TRBJ1-1; TRBD1 aligns across 8 bases. After removal of 5 bases from V and 5 bases from J, the junction contained 7 bases not matched to a gene. Looked up from germline, CDR1 is SGHNT and CDR2 is YENEEA. The CDR3 totals 14 residues. CDR3 DNA: TGTGCCAGCAGCCTCAGGGGGCTAGGAACTGAAGCTTTCTTT. Amino acids: CASSLRGLGTEAFF.

This sequence joins TRBV6-5 and TRBJ1-2; D possibly corresponds to TRBD1 (5 bases). Trimming removed 2 bases at V and 7 bases at J, with 17 bases between. The CDR3 length is 15 residues. The germline V gene encodes CDR1 MNHEY and CDR2 SVGAGI. CDR3 nucleotides: TGTGCCAGCAGTTACCCGGGACTTACGGGGGGTGGCTACACCTTC. Protein sequence: CASSYPGLTGGGYTF.

This clone appeared once. The rearrangement links TRBV6-5 to TRBJ1-4; 10 bases agree with TRBD1. Germline V gene lookup returns CDR1 MNHEY and CDR2 SVGAGI. The V gene end was trimmed by 5 bases and the J gene end by 10 bases; junction bases not matched to a gene: 7. This CDR3 has 14 amino acids. The CDR3 sequence is CASSNRDRGRKLFF. Here the CDR3 DNA reads TGTGCCAGCAGTAACCGGGACAGGGGCAGAAAACTGTTTTTT.

The chain employs TRBV29-1 and TRBJ1-5; D gene uncertain. Per germline, CDR1 SQVTM and CDR2 ANQGSEA. Trimming took off 3 bases at V and 11 bases at J, with 11 bases between the two ends. The CDR3 is 11 amino acids. The CDR3 here is CSVDVGGSQHF. The CDR3 region has the DNA TGCAGCGTTGACGTTGGAGGGTCCCAGCATTTT.

The chain recombines TRBV27 with TRBJ1-5, with 10 bases identical to TRBD1. V lost 5 bases, J lost 7 bases, and 11 bases stayed unmatched. The V gene's germline CDR1 is MNHEY and CDR2 SMNVEV (reference sequence). The CDR3 covers 16 residues. The CDR3 DNA sequence: TGTGCCAGCAGTCGACTCAGACAGGGGGCGAGCCAGCCCCAGCATTTT. This gives the protein CASSRLRQGASQPQHF.

For the CDR3, the DNA is TGTGCCAGCAGCTTGGCAATGCGTGAAGCTTTCTTT. Protein: CASSLAMREAFF. The chain recombines TRBV5-4 with TRBJ1-1; no firm D call. Trimming pared 0 bases from V and 7 bases from J, leaving 7 bases between. Germline V lookup: CDR1 SGHNT, CDR2 YYREEE (reference sequence). The CDR3 totals 12 residues.

This clone was found a few times. The J gene is TRBJ2-5, the V gene TRBV6-5; 10 bases fit TRBD1. Per germline, CDR1 MNHEY and CDR2 SVGAGI. Trimming cost V 4 bases and J 5 bases; bases outside gene matches: 1. The CDR3 spans 13 residues. The CDR3 here is CASSSDRGETQYF. CDR3 nucleotide sequence: TGTGCCAGCAGTTCGGACAGGGGGGAGACCCAGTACTTC.

This clone was picked up a small number of times. The V gene is TRBV6-5, the J gene TRBJ1-5; the D gene is possibly TRBD1 (6 bases). Germline CDR1 reads MNHEY; CDR2 reads SVGAGI. V lost 8 bases and J 6 bases, leaving 11 bases between the germline ends. This CDR3 contains 12 residues. The CDR3 region is CASGQIGQPQHF. The DNA for the CDR3 is TGTGCCAGCGGACAGATTGGTCAGCCCCAGCATTTT.

V usage is TRBV6-6 and J usage is TRBJ2-7; a weak D match, TRBD2 (6 bases). This CDR3 is built from 12 residues. V was pared by 8 bases and J by 4 bases, with 12 bases between. Germline V gene lookup returns CDR1 MNHNY and CDR2 SVGAGI (reference sequence). The CDR3: CASSREEYEQYF. The CDR3 nucleotides read TGTGCCAGCTCCAGGGAGGAGTACGAGCAGTACTTC.

This clone was seen once. The rearrangement joins TRBV30 to TRBJ1-2; D might be TRBD1 (6 bases). CDR1 GTSNPN and CDR2 SVGIG come from the germline V gene (reference sequence). Trimming took 5 bases from V and 5 from J, leaving 21 bases between them. This CDR3 region has 15 residues. The CDR3 bases are TGTGCCTGGGGGGTACCGGACAGTGAGATATATGGCTACACCTTC. This translates into CAWGVPDSEIYGYTF.

The genes are TRBV5-4 and TRBJ1-1; 7 positions agree with TRBD1. The CDR3 totals 16 residues. Germline loops: CDR1 SGHNT, CDR2 YYREEE (reference sequence). The trim removed 1 base at V and 6 bases at J, leaving 12 bases unmatched. The CDR3 is CASSLWGAGGKSEAFF. The DNA of the CDR3 is TGTGCCAGCAGCTTGTGGGGCGCAGGGGGTAAATCTGAAGCTTTCTTT.

The chain combines TRBV4-2 with TRBJ2-7; 9 nucleotides align to TRBD2. Germline assignment: CDR1 LGHNA and CDR2 YNFKEQ. The V segment lost 1 base and the J segment 6 bases; nucleotides outside the gene matches: 7. CDR3 length equals 15 residues. CDR3 sequence: CASSQGAGGPREQYF. The CDR3 DNA sequence: TGTGCCAGCAGCCAAGGTGCGGGGGGGCCGCGCGAGCAGTACTTC.

The chain employs TRBV7-2 and TRBJ2-7; TRBD1 matches 7 bases. Germline values: CDR1 SGHTA, CDR2 FQGNSA. The trim removed 1 base at V and 2 bases at J, leaving 14 bases unmatched. This CDR3 comprises 18 residues. The CDR3 DNA sequence: TGTGCCAGCAGCTTAGGCCCTCTTGGGACAGCATGGCCCTACGAGCAGTACTTC. It translates to CASSLGPLGTAWPYEQYF.

This CDR3 is CASRDGAGVEQYF. CDR3 coding DNA: TGTGCCAGCAGGGACGGTGCCGGGGTGGAGCAGTACTTC. The rearrangement links TRBV6-5 to TRBJ2-7, with D perhaps matching TRBD2 (5 bases). CDR3 length: 13 residues. Trimming stripped 6 bases from V and 7 bases from J, with 16 bases between. CDR1 is MNHEY, CDR2 SVGAGI, per germline.

V usage is TRBV2 and J usage is TRBJ2-5, with 7 bases matching TRBD1. This CDR3 has 16 amino acids. Germline V gives CDR1 SNHLY, CDR2 FYNNEI. Germline trimming cut 0 bases from V and 1 base from J; bases unmatched to any gene: 5. The CDR3 here is CASSEALGQSQETQYF. The CDR3 region has the DNA TGTGCCAGCAGTGAAGCGCTGGGACAGTCCCAAGAGACCCAGTACTTC. The full variable domain, completed using reference TRBV2 and TRBJ2-5, is EPEVTQTPSHQVTQMGQEVILRCVPISNHLYFYWYRQILGQKVEFLVSFYNNEISEKSEIFDDQFSVERPDGSNFTLKIRSTKLEDSAMYFCASSEALGQSQETQYFGPGTRLLVL.

This chain connects TRBV6-5 to TRBJ2-5, with D possibly matching TRBD2 (7 bases). V was clipped by 6 bases and J by 1 base, with 15 bases between them. The CDR3 consists of 15 residues. Germline V gene lookup returns CDR1 MNHEY and CDR2 SVGAGI. The CDR3 DNA reads as TGTGCCAGCAGGCGAACCGGGGGGCTCCAAGAGACCCAGTACTTC. It translates to CASRRTGGLQETQYF.

This clone was seen a single time. This sequence joins TRBV7-8 and TRBJ2-4, with TRBD1 identical over 7 bases. J gave up 0 bases and V 3 bases, and 5 bases lay outside the gene matches. The CDR3 contains 16 residues. Per germline, CDR1 SGHVS and CDR2 FQNEAQ. This CDR3 is CASSLTGILAKNIQYF. The DNA for the CDR3 is TGTGCCAGCAGCTTGACAGGGATTTTAGCCAAAAACATTCAGTACTTC.

This chain connects TRBV5-4 to TRBJ1-3, with a possible D match to TRBD1 (5 bases). Germline CDR1 reads SGHNT; CDR2 reads YYREEE (reference sequence). This CDR3 comprises 15 residues. Deletions cut 4 bases from V and 9 bases from J, with 20 bases between. The CDR3 spells CASSERPFWGGTIYF. DNA of the CDR3: TGTGCCAGCAGCGAGAGACCCTTCTGGGGGGGCACCATATATTTT.

The V gene is TRBV19, the J gene TRBJ2-7, with 13 bases aligning to TRBD2. The J segment lost 2 bases and the V segment lost 2 bases, leaving 12 bases of the junction unmatched. Germline values: CDR1 LNHDA, CDR2 SQIVND (reference sequence). CDR3 length: 19 residues. CDR3: CASSISPGTSGDYPYEQYF. CDR3 coding DNA: TGTGCCAGTAGTATATCTCCTGGGACTAGCGGGGACTACCCCTACGAGCAGTACTTC. The full variable domain, completed using reference TRBV19 and TRBJ2-7, is DGGITQSPKYLFRKEGQNVTLSCEQNLNHDAMYWYRQDPGQGLRLIYYSQIVNDFQKGDIAEGYSVSREKKESFPLTVTSAQKNPTAFYLCASSISPGTSGDYPYEQYFGPGTRLTVT.

This clone was recorded many times. J is TRBJ1-2 and V is TRBV6-5; no clear D gene. The germline gives CDR1 MNHEY, CDR2 SVGAGI. Trimming cost V 0 bases and J 4 bases, with 12 bases left between them. This CDR3 has 15 residues. The CDR3 region has the DNA TGTGCCAGCAGTTACTCGAGCTATAATGGCTATGGCTACACCTTC. It codes for CASSYSSYNGYGYTF.